This TCR beta chain was recovered during a study of T-cell reconstitution after alpha-beta-depleted transplantation in children. Broader study findings: Fresh T-cell production supplied most of the T-cell counts and diversity seen one year after transplant. Where alpha-beta T cells came from about two months after transplant was reportedly several hundred expanded graft clones.

Germline loops: CDR1 MNHEY, CDR2 SMNVEV (reference sequence). This CDR3 has 15 amino acids. V was pared by 3 bases and J by 3 bases, with 15 bases between. Concerning this clonotype itself: As yet, its antigen is unknown.

For TCRbeta, the library was prepared with unique molecular identifiers. Each CDR3 protein is one row after TCRdb ran MiXCR on the PCR reads. The sample carries a few hundred thousand distinct CDR3 sequences, approximately 42% recorded once. The sequencing here drew on PBMCs, taken before TCRalphabeta/CD19-depleted stem cell transplant. The sequence was obtained from a girl aged 2-10 years with aplastic anemia, due to receive a stem cell transplant. The chain is built from TRBV27 and TRBJ2-7; possibly TRBD1 or TRBD2 for D (5 bases each). CDR3 amino acids: CASSFREGRHYEQYF. The CDR3 DNA is TGTGCCAGCAGTTTTCGAGAGGGGCGCCACTACGAGCAGTACTTC.